One T cell receptor beta chain is described in this entry. This sample was included in a study of blood T cell repertoires in COVID-19. Study context: Some COVID-19 samples were acute and others convalescent; all came from the United States, Italy and Spain. T cells, B-cell-depleted T cells, or PBMCs provided the cDNA or gDNA that served as material.

Authors' analysis steps: The authors estimated nucleated cell counts from reference gene primer amplification. Some clones are missing from TCRdb's copy, which holds only in-frame ones; the method was immunoSEQ multiplex PCR. V and J calls and clone size are those listed in that table; D and trimming were worked out from the DNA. The sample consists of around 310,000 clones, more than 75% of them appearing once. Germline CDR1 is DFQATT and CDR2 is SNEGSKA (reference sequence). The CDR3 loop spans 15 amino acids. Trimming cost V 3 bases and J 2 bases; bases outside gene matches: 6. The chain has TRBV20-1 and TRBJ2-3; 9 bases are shared with TRBD2. Sequenced material: peripheral blood. This TCR derives from a woman between 45 and 60 years old with active or convalescent COVID-19. The CDR3 bases are TGCAGTGCTAGTTCTCTAGCGGGGAACACAGATACGCAGTATTTT. Amino acid sequence: CSASSLAGNTDTQYF.